One sample yielded the 5 T cell receptor beta chains listed below, sequenced in a study of Graves' ophthalmopathy and Graves' hyperthyroidism. Scientists amplified the TCR beta CDR3 regions from RNA transcripts. The library came from an HTBI-primed first-round RT-PCR and a second-round multiplex PCR. Each CDR3 protein gets one entry after TCRdb re-called the multiplex PCR reads with MiXCR. The profile shows roughly 160,000 distinct CDR3 sequences, around 40% of them singletons. The sample comprised peripheral blood. These receptors were taken from a man aged 25 to 40 with Graves' ophthalmopathy.

This rearrangement joins TRBV5-1 to TRBJ2-5, with 13 bases identical to TRBD2. The length of the CDR3 is 16 residues. V lost 2 bases to trimming and J lost 2 bases; unmatched junction nucleotides: 3. In germline, CDR1 is SGHRS, CDR2 YFSETQ. The CDR3 here is CASSFGTSGEQETQYF. The CDR3 bases are TGCGCCAGCAGCTTCGGGACTAGCGGGGAACAAGAGACCCAGTACTTC.

This clonotype has a handful of counts. CDR3 bases: TGTGCCACGACGAAGGGGGTCCAAGAGACCCAGTACTTC. It is translated as CATTKGVQETQYF. V gene TRBV28 combines with J gene TRBJ2-5; perhaps TRBD1 as D (6 bases). This CDR3 is 13 amino acids long. The germline gives CDR1 MDHEN, CDR2 SYDVKM. V was cut by 10 bases and J by 1 base, with 13 bases left in between.

This clonotype has more than one count but fewer than ten. This chain connects TRBV7-2 to TRBJ1-6; no definite D call. V was cut by 3 bases and J by 2 bases, with 8 bases left in between. There are 15 residues in the CDR3. Germline assignment: CDR1 SGHTA and CDR2 FQGNSA. The CDR3 reads CASSLEGTYNSPLHF. In DNA form, the CDR3 reads TGTGCCAGCAGCTTGGAGGGAACCTATAATTCACCCCTCCACTTT.

V usage is TRBV6-2 or TRBV6-3 and J usage is TRBJ1-5; D gene ambiguous. CDR1 and CDR2 (germline): MNHEY, SVGEGT. CDR3 length equals 17 residues. Trimming stripped 2 bases from V and 0 bases from J, with 14 bases between. The chain's CDR3 is CASSYGQDQYSNQPQHF. The CDR3 bases are TGTGCCAGCAGTTACGGTCAGGACCAATATAGCAATCAGCCCCAGCATTTT.

This clonotype was counted ten times or more. The chain employs TRBV19 and TRBJ1-5; D is unclear. Trimming cost V 4 bases and J 5 bases, with 9 bases left between them. The CDR3 covers 13 residues. Germline CDR1 and CDR2: LNHDA and SQIVND (reference sequence). The CDR3 here is CASSTVRDQPQHF. The CDR3 region has the DNA TGTGCCAGTAGTACGGTTCGGGATCAGCCCCAGCATTTT.